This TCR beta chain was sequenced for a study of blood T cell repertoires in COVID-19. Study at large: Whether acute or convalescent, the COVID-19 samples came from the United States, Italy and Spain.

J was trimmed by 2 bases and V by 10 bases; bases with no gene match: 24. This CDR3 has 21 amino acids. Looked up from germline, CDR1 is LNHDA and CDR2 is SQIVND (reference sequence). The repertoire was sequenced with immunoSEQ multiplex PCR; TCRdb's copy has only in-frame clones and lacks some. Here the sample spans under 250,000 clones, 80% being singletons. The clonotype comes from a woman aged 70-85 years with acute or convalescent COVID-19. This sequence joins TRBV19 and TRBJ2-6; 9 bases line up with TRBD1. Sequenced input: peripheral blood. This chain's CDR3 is CATFPRTNPGQGRPGANVLTF. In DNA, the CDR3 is TGTGCCACCTTTCCTCGCACGAATCCGGGACAGGGAAGACCTGGGGCCAACGTCCTGACTTTC.